The TCR beta chain under discussion was sequenced for a study of blood T cell repertoires in COVID-19. Assay used: immunoSEQ multiplex PCR; TCRdb lists only in-frame clones, some missing. The profile shows 300,000 to 350,000 clones, 80% to 90% of them singletons. There are 15 residues in the CDR3. CDR1 MDHEN and CDR2 SYDVKM come from the germline V gene. The V gene lost 3 bases and the J gene lost 2 bases, with 11 bases spanning the gap. The rearrangement uses TRBV28 and TRBJ1-5; D possibly corresponds to TRBD1 (5 bases). The sequenced sample was PBMCs or T cells enriched from blood (not recorded which). This sequence was found in a man in his thirties or forties who had recovered from COVID-19. Written as DNA, the CDR3 is TGTGCCAGCAGTTTGGGGGGAAAGGGCAATCAGCCCCAGCATTTT. It specifies CASSLGGKGNQPQHF.